The next 10 T cell receptor beta chains were all read from a single sample in a study of metastatic and nonmetastatic thyroid tumors. Via MiXCR, TCRdb re-called the PCR reads. The table shows approximately 90,000 clones, with over 8.5% occurring only once. Nobody among the patients had been given any treatment before thyroid surgery. The sequencing sample was made of blood. Receptor source: a female donor with papillary thyroid cancer or a benign thyroid nodule (not recorded which). Some clones in this sample may be carry-over from other donors' samples.

A word on this clone: This may be a read error, as it is one base from a much larger clone. The chain links TRBV9 to TRBJ2-1; 10 bases match TRBD2. Germline CDR1 and CDR2: SGDLS and YYNGEE. The V gene end was trimmed by 0 bases and the J gene end by 10 bases; junction bases not matched to a gene: 7. This CDR3 region has 15 residues. CDR3 region: CASSVVASGGPEQFF. The CDR3 DNA follows: TGTGCCAGCAGCGTAGTTGCTAGCGGGGGCCCAGAGCAGTTCTTC. Combining the CDR3 with reference TRBV9 and TRBJ2-1 gives the whole variable domain DSGVTQTPKHLITATGQRVTLRCSPRSGDLSVYWYQQSLDQGLQFLIQYYNGEERAKGNILERFSAQQFPDLHSELNLSSLELGDSALYFCASSVVASGGPEQFFGPGTRLTVL.

This clone was recorded at least ten times. The V and J genes are TRBV29-1 and TRBJ1-2, with TRBD1 matching over 10 bases. The CDR3 has 13 amino acids. Germline V gives CDR1 SQVTM, CDR2 ANQGSEA. V gave up 6 bases and J gave up 4 bases; unmatched junction bases: 5. The CDR3 DNA follows: TGCAGCGTCAAGACAGGGGGCGCCTATGGCTACACCTTC. This sequence encodes CSVKTGGAYGYTF.

This clone was recorded many times. This chain's CDR3 is CASSATDYSYEQYF. DNA for the CDR3: TGTGCCAGCAGTGCAACGGACTACTCCTACGAGCAGTACTTC. This chain links TRBV2 with TRBJ2-7; weak D call: TRBD2 (6 bases). CDR3 size: 14 residues. Per germline, CDR1 SNHLY and CDR2 FYNNEI. Trimming removed 4 bases at V and 0 bases at J, with 10 bases between.

This clone was observed at least ten times. This sequence joins TRBV19 and TRBJ2-2, with D uncertain. Per the germline V gene, CDR1 is LNHDA and CDR2 is SQIVND (reference sequence). V lost 1 base and J 1 base, leaving 10 bases between the germline ends. This CDR3 spans 16 amino acids. The DNA of the CDR3 is TGTGCCAGTAGTATAGTCCGAGGAGTGAACACCGGGGAGCTGTTTTTT. This codes for CASSIVRGVNTGELFF. The full variable domain, in which reference TRBV19 and TRBJ2-2 provide the parts outside the CDR3, is DGGITQSPKYLFRKEGQNVTLSCEQNLNHDAMYWYRQDPGQGLRLIYYSQIVNDFQKGDIAEGYSVSREKKESFPLTVTSAQKNPTAFYLCASSIVRGVNTGELFFGEGSRLTVL.

This clone was detected ten times or more. This chain links TRBV7-3 with TRBJ2-3; no clear D gene. Germline V gives CDR1 SGHTA, CDR2 FQGTGA. V dropped 3 bases and J dropped 4 bases, with 2 bases sitting between them. The length of the CDR3 is 11 residues. In DNA form, the CDR3 reads TGTGCCAGCAGCTTCTCAGATACGCAGTATTTT. It yields the protein CASSFSDTQYF.

In this sample, this clone turned up a few times. It may be a read error: a sequence one base away is much more abundant. Other DNA sequences in the same sample also yield this CDR3. The rearrangement links TRBV20-1 to TRBJ2-5; a weak D match, TRBD2 (6 bases). This CDR3 is built from 14 residues. CDR1 is DFQATT and CDR2 is SNEGSKA in the germline V gene (reference sequence). The CDR3 nucleotides read TGCCGGGCCGGGGCGGGAACGTACCAAGAGACCCAGTACTTC. It yields the protein CRAGAGTYQETQYF.

This clone has a count of ten or more. V usage is TRBV19 and J usage is TRBJ1-2; 8 bases map to TRBD1. CDR1 LNHDA and CDR2 SQIVND come from the germline V gene (reference sequence). CDR3 length equals 17 residues. Unmatched junction bases numbered 13, after V lost 3 bases and J lost 4 bases. CDR3 protein: CASSIGADRVLLYGYTF. CDR3 DNA: TGTGCCAGTAGTATCGGGGCGGACAGGGTTCTGCTCTATGGCTACACCTTC.

In regard to this clone: A much larger clonotype is one base distant, so this may be a read error. The V and J genes are TRBV30 and TRBJ2-7; TRBD2 aligns across 7 bases. The CDR3 has 14 amino acids. In germline, CDR1 is GTSNPN, CDR2 SVGIG (reference sequence). The CDR3 DNA is TGTGCCTGTAGTGTAACGGGGGGAGGCTACGAGCAGTACTTC. Translation: CACSVTGGGYEQYF.

The sample holds many counts of this clone. The chain employs TRBV6-1 and TRBJ1-2; no definite D call. CDR1 and CDR2 (germline): MNHNS, SASEGT. This CDR3 is built from 15 residues. Deletions cut 6 bases from V and 4 bases from J, with 18 bases between. The CDR3 nucleotides read TGTGCCAGCAGGCCCCCCTCGCAAAACGGCTATGGCTACACCTTC. It encodes CASRPPSQNGYGYTF.

As regards this clone: A single base separates this from a much larger clone, so it may be a read error. The same CDR3 can be traced to other DNA sequences in this sample. The J gene is TRBJ1-1, the V gene TRBV12-3 or TRBV12-4, with D hard to call. The V end was cut by 2 bases, the J end by 0 bases, with 4 bases between. The length of the CDR3 is 13 residues. This CDR3 is CASSLPMNTEAFF. The CDR3 DNA follows: TGTGCCAGCAGTTTACCTATGAACACTGAAGCTTTCTTT.